Following are 28 T cell receptor beta chains from one sample sequenced in a study of blood T cell repertoires in COVID-19. Measured with immunoSEQ multiplex PCR; TCRdb has only the in-frame clones, and not every one. The sample consists of around 300,000 clones, roughly 89% of them appearing once. The sequenced sample consisted of PBMCs or T cells enriched from blood (not recorded which). The receptors here all came from a woman aged 60-75 years who had recovered from COVID-19.

The genes are TRBV28 and TRBJ2-1; TRBD2 is a possible D gene (6 bases). The germline CDR1 and CDR2 sequences are MDHEN and SYDVKM. The CDR3 totals 16 residues. V was shortened by 5 bases and J by 0 bases, with 14 bases between the two germline ends. CDR3 loop: CASSPQSGRSYNEQFF. CDR3 nucleotides: TGTGCCAGCAGTCCTCAAAGCGGGCGCTCCTACAATGAGCAGTTCTTC.

The gene calls are TRBV5-1 and TRBJ2-3; 9 nucleotides line up with TRBD2. Germline assignment: CDR1 SGHRS and CDR2 YFSETQ. This CDR3 has 17 residues. V lost 3 bases to trimming and J lost 2 bases; unmatched junction nucleotides: 10. CDR3 nucleotides: TGCGCCAGCAGCTCCCATATAGCGGGAGAGAACACAGATACGCAGTATTTT. As protein: CASSSHIAGENTDTQYF.

As concerns this clone: Germline and junction disagree at one end, which may indicate a read error. The rearrangement links TRBV29-1 to TRBJ1-2; D unclear. Germline V gives CDR1 SQVTM, CDR2 ANQGSEA. The CDR3 contains 11 residues. The CDR3 nucleotides are TGCAGCGTAGAAGGAAGAGTTGGCTACACCTTC. It codes for CSVEGRVGYTF.

This clone has a single count. V is TRBV19 and J is TRBJ2-3; D is unresolved. Looked up from germline, CDR1 is LNHDA and CDR2 is SQIVND (reference sequence). With 4 bases removed from V and 1 base from J, the gap between germline ends came to 12 bases. The CDR3 is made up of 15 amino acids. The CDR3 sequence is CASSNSVARTDTQYF. The DNA of the CDR3 is TGTGCCAGTAGTAATAGTGTTGCCCGCACAGATACGCAGTATTTT. The full variable domain, rest sourced from reference TRBV19 and TRBJ2-3, is DGGITQSPKYLFRKEGQNVTLSCEQNLNHDAMYWYRQDPGQGLRLIYYSQIVNDFQKGDIAEGYSVSREKKESFPLTVTSAQKNPTAFYLCASSNSVARTDTQYFGPGTRLTVL.

The rearrangement links TRBV2 to TRBJ1-1; D is unresolved. Per germline, CDR1 SNHLY and CDR2 FYNNEI. V was trimmed by 3 bases and J by 4 bases, leaving 18 bases between them. The CDR3 spans 16 residues. DNA of the CDR3: TGTGCCAGCAGTGAGGAAGGACGGGGTGGTCGCACTGAAGCTTTCTTT. Translation gives CASSEEGRGGRTEAFF.

This chain connects TRBV18 to TRBJ1-1, with D maybe TRBD1 (6 bases). Germline V CDR1 and CDR2: KGHSH, LQKENI. The CDR3 covers 17 residues. V was trimmed by 0 bases and J by 0 bases, leaving 14 bases between them. The CDR3 is CASSPPGQSSMNTEAFF. DNA for the CDR3: TGTGCCAGCTCACCACCGGGACAATCCTCCATGAACACTGAAGCTTTCTTT.

This clone has a single count. This chain links TRBV20-1 with TRBJ2-7; D is ambiguous. Per the germline V gene, CDR1 is DFQATT and CDR2 is SNEGSKA (reference sequence). The CDR3 is 13 residues long. With 3 bases removed from V and 6 bases from J, the gap between germline ends came to 15 bases. This CDR3 is CSASLQVLSEQYF. The CDR3 DNA follows: TGCAGTGCTAGTCTCCAGGTTCTGAGCGAGCAGTACTTC.

The V gene is TRBV30, the J gene TRBJ1-6; D is unresolved. V lost 3 bases and J lost 14, with 14 bases in between. The length of the CDR3 is 12 residues. Germline V CDR1 and CDR2: GTSNPN, SVGIG (reference sequence). The CDR3 region is CAWSTNIQSLHF. CDR3 in DNA: TGTGCCTGGAGCACAAACATACAATCCCTCCACTTT.

This clone was recorded once. At the DNA level, this CDR3 is encoded by other sequences in the same sample as well. V and J are TRBV6-4 and TRBJ1-6; the match to TRBD1 covers 8 bases. V shed 6 bases, J shed 9 bases, and the junction held 7 bases outside the gene matches. In germline, CDR1 is MRHNA, CDR2 SNTAGT. This CDR3 is 14 amino acids long. CDR3 residues: CASRQTGEGSPLHF. CDR3 in DNA: TGTGCCAGCAGGCAGACAGGGGAAGGTTCACCCCTCCACTTT.

In its sample, this clone was seen a few times. The chain employs TRBV14 and TRBJ2-4; D is perhaps TRBD1 (6 bases). The CDR3 is made up of 16 amino acids. Per germline, CDR1 SGHDN and CDR2 FVKESK. V lost 2 bases to trimming and J lost 1 base, with 12 bases between them. The CDR3 protein is CASSQSRGKAKNIQYF. The CDR3 nucleotides are TGTGCCAGCAGCCAATCCAGGGGAAAGGCCAAAAACATTCAGTACTTC.

On this clone itself: This same CDR3 is encoded by further DNA sequences in the sample. The V and J genes are TRBV18 and TRBJ1-1, with no clear D. Germline CDR1 reads KGHSH; CDR2 reads LQKENI. The CDR3 sequence is 13 residues long. Trimming pared 6 bases from V and 3 bases from J, leaving 11 bases between. CDR3 DNA sequence: TGTGCCAGCTCTCCTAGTAGAGACACTGAAGCTTTCTTT. Protein sequence: CASSPSRDTEAFF.

The gene calls are TRBV19 and TRBJ1-3; D may be TRBD1 (5 bases). Trimming removed 8 bases at V and 0 bases at J, with 14 bases between. This CDR3 comprises 15 residues. Germline-derived CDR1 and CDR2 are LNHDA and SQIVND (reference sequence). CDR3 sequence (DNA): TGTGCCAGTTTGAAGACAGCCAACTCTGGAAACACCATATATTTT. It codes for CASLKTANSGNTIYF.

The chain is built from TRBV2 and TRBJ2-3; D ambiguous. The CDR3 has 11 residues. From germline, CDR1 is SNHLY and CDR2 FYNNEI. V gave up 7 bases and J gave up 4 bases, with 6 bases separating them. Here the CDR3 DNA reads TGTGCCAGCATCGTTTCAGATACGCAGTATTTT. Translated: CASIVSDTQYF.

V gene TRBV5-4 combines with J gene TRBJ2-2; D remains ambiguous. CDR1 is SGHNT and CDR2 is YYREEE in the germline V gene (reference sequence). The CDR3 has 16 residues. V shed 0 bases and J shed 4 bases, with 13 bases lying between them. CDR3 DNA sequence: TGTGCCAGCAGCTTGGCCTCCGTGCGGTCCACCGGGGAGCTGTTTTTT. It yields the protein CASSLASVRSTGELFF.

The chain has TRBV3-1 (or the pseudogene TRBV3-2) and TRBJ1-2; 7 nucleotides align to TRBD1. The CDR3 totals 14 residues. The germline gives CDR1 LGHDT, CDR2 YNNKEL (reference sequence). V shed 5 bases and J 8 bases; nucleotides not matched to a gene: 11. The CDR3 DNA sequence: TGTGCCAGCAGCTACGTACAGGGGTCAAGGGGCTACACCTTC. It codes for CASSYVQGSRGYTF.

This clone has a single count. The gene calls are TRBV7-8 and TRBJ1-2; no firm D call. Trimming left V 5 bases short and J 2 bases short, with 9 bases between. Germline V gives CDR1 SGHVS, CDR2 FQNEAQ. This CDR3 comprises 13 residues. The CDR3 nucleotides read TGTGCCAGCAGCCGGTCAGAAAACTATGGCTACACCTTC. It specifies CASSRSENYGYTF.

The V call is TRBV5-1, the J call TRBJ1-4; 8 nucleotides agree with TRBD1. The length of the CDR3 is 15 residues. With V trimmed by 4 bases and J by 1 base, 3 bases remained unmatched. Germline CDR1 SGHRS, CDR2 YFSETQ. The CDR3 loop is CASSLGQGTNEKLFF. Here the CDR3 DNA reads TGCGCCAGCAGCCTCGGACAGGGAACTAATGAAAAACTGTTTTTT.

This chain connects TRBV7-8 to TRBJ2-1; 7 nucleotides line up with TRBD1. This CDR3 is built from 16 residues. CDR1 is SGHVS and CDR2 is FQNEAQ in the germline V gene. Trimming removed 5 bases from V and 6 bases from J; junction bases left unmatched: 13. The CDR3, as DNA: TGTGCCAGCAGCGGAACGACAGGGTTCGGAGGCAATGAGCAGTTCTTC. Its translation is CASSGTTGFGGNEQFF.

The chain carries TRBV5-4 and TRBJ2-1, with D possibly matching TRBD2 (6 bases). Trimming took off 4 bases at V and 7 bases at J, with 15 bases between the two ends. This CDR3 has 14 amino acids. Germline CDR1 is SGHNT and CDR2 is YYREEE (reference sequence). The CDR3 DNA is TGTGCCAGCAGCGTCACGGGAGTTTGGAATGAGCAGTTCTTC. This gives the protein CASSVTGVWNEQFF.

V and J are TRBV11-2 and TRBJ2-1; tentatively, D is TRBD2 (6 bases). Deletions cut 0 bases from V and 0 bases from J, with 18 bases between. Germline V gives CDR1 SGHAT, CDR2 FQNNGV. This CDR3 contains 19 residues. The CDR3 region is CASSLEWLGGASSYNEQFF. DNA for the CDR3: TGTGCCAGCAGCTTAGAATGGCTGGGCGGGGCGTCCTCCTACAATGAGCAGTTCTTC.

This chain joins TRBV6-5 and TRBJ1-3; D might be TRBD1 (6 bases). V shed 6 bases and J shed 2 bases, with 8 bases lying between them. The germline V gene encodes CDR1 MNHEY and CDR2 SVGAGI. The CDR3 extends over 13 amino acids. CDR3 amino acids: CASSRGAGNTIYF. The DNA for the CDR3 is TGTGCCAGCAGCAGGGGTGCTGGAAACACCATATATTTT.

The chain combines TRBV28 with TRBJ1-1; 7 bases agree with TRBD1. This CDR3 region has 17 residues. Germline CDR1 reads MDHEN; CDR2 reads SYDVKM. Unmatched junction bases numbered 15, after V lost 1 base and J lost 7 bases. CDR3 residues: CASSLLKGAPQRNEAFF. The CDR3 DNA follows: TGTGCCAGCAGTTTATTAAAGGGGGCCCCACAACGTAATGAAGCTTTCTTT.

The CDR3 coding sequence is TGCGCCAGCAGTGAGTGGGAGGGGAAGAGAAATCAGCCCCAGCATTTT. This translates into CASSEWEGKRNQPQHF. The V and J genes are TRBV10-2 and TRBJ1-5; possible D gene TRBD1, 5 bases. CDR3 length: 16 residues. Germline CDR1 WSHSY, CDR2 SAAADI. Trimming removed 1 base at V and 4 bases at J, with 14 bases between.

The chain uses TRBV7-9 and TRBJ1-4, with D perhaps TRBD1 (6 bases). The CDR3 has 17 amino acids. Deletions cut 3 bases from V and 0 bases from J, with 14 bases between. CDR1 is SEHNR and CDR2 is FQNEAQ in the germline V gene (reference sequence). CDR3 in DNA: TGTGCCAGCAGCTTGGACAGCCTCTTCGCAACTAATGAAAAACTGTTTTTT. Its translation is CASSLDSLFATNEKLFF.

The chain joins TRBV11-2 to TRBJ2-7, with TRBD2 matching 9 bases. CDR3 length equals 13 residues. From germline, CDR1 is SGHAT and CDR2 FQNNGV. V trimming: 3 bases; J trimming: 7 bases; junction bases outside the gene matches: 4. The CDR3 loop is CASSFGTSKEQYF. CDR3 nucleotide sequence: TGTGCCAGCAGCTTTGGGACTAGCAAAGAGCAGTACTTC.

CDR3 loop: CAWSKDYTYEQYF. CDR3 coding DNA: TGTGCCTGGAGTAAAGACTATACCTACGAGCAGTACTTC. The V call is TRBV30, the J call TRBJ2-7, with D maybe TRBD2 (5 bases). The CDR3 is made up of 13 amino acids. Trimming took off 2 bases at V and 2 bases at J, with 10 bases between the two ends. Germline V gene data show CDR1 as GTSNPN and CDR2 as SVGIG (reference sequence). The variable domain in full, completed from reference TRBV30 and TRBJ2-7, reads SQTIHQWPATLVQPVGSPLSLECTVEGTSNPNLYWYRQAAGRGLQLLFYSVGIGQISSEVPQNLSASRPQDRQFILSSKKLLLSDSGFYLCAWSKDYTYEQYFGPGTRLTVT.

The rearrangement uses TRBV28 and TRBJ1-5, with D perhaps TRBD1 (6 bases). This CDR3 has 15 amino acids. CDR1 MDHEN and CDR2 SYDVKM come from the germline V gene. V was trimmed by 2 bases and J by 2 bases, leaving 10 bases between them. The CDR3 is CASSLGGYGNQPQHF. In DNA form, the CDR3 reads TGTGCCAGCAGTTTAGGGGGCTATGGCAATCAGCCCCAGCATTTT.

The chain couples TRBV5-4 to TRBJ2-5, with D hard to call. CDR3 size: 13 residues. Deletions cut 6 bases from V and 5 bases from J, with 14 bases between. In germline, CDR1 is SGHNT, CDR2 YYREEE (reference sequence). As DNA, the CDR3 is TGTGCCAGCACCGGCGGTGGAGTCGAGACCCAGTACTTC. Translating gives CASTGGGVETQYF.